These 27 T cell receptor beta chains were sequenced from one sample in a study of T cell clones after liver transplantation. The method was immunoSEQ multiplex PCR; TCRdb's version includes in-frame clones alone and lacks a portion of them. The data show about 68,000 clones, about 92% seen once. Source: CD4+ T cells from blood, taken approximately 26 months after liver transplant. These TCRs come from a human patient who received a liver transplant. The T cells may partly be graft donor cells.

This chain joins TRBV4-1 and TRBJ1-3; no firm D call. Per germline, CDR1 MGHRA and CDR2 YSYEKL. V was trimmed by 6 bases and J by 0 bases, leaving 12 bases between them. The length of the CDR3 is 15 residues. This CDR3 reads CASRPTESSGNTIYF. DNA for the CDR3: TGCGCCAGCAGACCCACAGAGAGCTCTGGAAACACCATATATTTT.

The chain carries TRBV5-1 and TRBJ2-3; perhaps TRBD2 as D (6 bases). Per the germline V gene, CDR1 is SGHRS and CDR2 is YFSETQ. V lost 0 bases to trimming and J lost 6 bases, with 14 bases between them. The CDR3 is made up of 15 amino acids. This CDR3 reads CASSLDGAGTDTQYF. The CDR3 DNA reads TGCGCCAGCAGCTTGGACGGGGCGGGAACCGATACGCAGTATTTT.

V and J are TRBV6-1 and TRBJ1-5; no definite D call. The ends were cut back, 6 bases at V and 2 bases at J, with 8 bases in the middle. Germline V gene sequence: CDR1 MNHNS, CDR2 SASEGT. The CDR3 runs 13 residues. The CDR3 loop reads CASRDAGNQPQHF. The DNA of the CDR3 is TGTGCCAGCAGAGATGCTGGCAATCAGCCCCAGCATTTT.

The chain links TRBV19 to TRBJ2-7; 11 bases are a match to TRBD2. CDR1 and CDR2 from the germline V gene are LNHDA and SQIVND (reference sequence). The V gene end was trimmed by 5 bases and the J gene end by 1 base; junction bases not matched to a gene: 19. CDR3 length equals 20 residues. The CDR3 bases are TGTGCCAGTAGTCCCCAGATGGGAGGCTTGGGGACTAGCGGATCCTACGAGCAGTACTTC. Its translation: CASSPQMGGLGTSGSYEQYF.

CDR3 loop: CASTRAGAETQYF. CDR3 DNA sequence: TGTGCCAGCACCAGAGCGGGAGCAGAGACCCAGTACTTC. The chain employs TRBV28 and TRBJ2-5; 8 bases are a match to TRBD2. Trimming at V came to 7 bases and at J to 4 bases, leaving 5 bases not matched to a gene. The CDR3 extends over 13 amino acids. Germline CDR1 and CDR2: MDHEN and SYDVKM.

V and J are TRBV7-2 and TRBJ1-2; 8 positions agree with TRBD1. V dropped 5 bases and J dropped 11; count of bases not matched to a gene: 13. CDR3 length equals 14 residues. CDR1 SGHTA and CDR2 FQGNSA come from the germline V gene. CDR3 sequence (DNA): TGTGCCAGCAGCCTGCAGGGGGCTAGCATAGATTACACCTTC. It is translated as CASSLQGASIDYTF.

This chain uses TRBV7-2 with TRBJ2-1; D may be TRBD2 (6 bases). The V end lost 5 bases, the J end lost 2 bases, and 10 bases lay between the germline ends. Germline values: CDR1 SGHTA, CDR2 FQGNSA. The CDR3 totals 14 residues. CDR3 sequence (DNA): TGTGCCAGCAGCCCACAGCGGGCCTACAATGAGCAGTTCTTC. Encoded protein: CASSPQRAYNEQFF.

The rearrangement joins TRBV5-8 to TRBJ2-5; TRBD2 matches at 10 bases. Germline V gene sequence: CDR1 SGHTS, CDR2 YDEGEE. The length of the CDR3 is 15 residues. The V and J ends lost 3 bases and 4 bases, in that order; junction bases with no gene match: 6. In nucleotides, the CDR3 is TGTGCCAGCAGCTCTCTAGCGGGAGCGGTAGAGACCCAGTACTTC. It is translated as CASSSLAGAVETQYF.

As DNA, the CDR3 is TGTGCCAGCAGTCCCGGGGGGAGGGATACGCAGTATTTT. This translates into CASSPGGRDTQYF. The chain is built from TRBV6-6 and TRBJ2-3; 7 bases are a match to TRBD2. This CDR3 comprises 13 residues. V shed 5 bases, J shed 6 bases, and the junction held 5 bases outside the gene matches. The germline V gene has CDR1 MNHNY and CDR2 SVGAGI (reference sequence).

A single count supports this clone. The rearrangement uses TRBV9 and TRBJ2-7; unclear D gene. The CDR3 loop spans 13 amino acids. Trimming cost V 3 bases and J 6 bases, with 13 bases left between them. In germline, CDR1 is SGDLS, CDR2 YYNGEE. CDR3 DNA: TGTGCCAGCAGCGGCATTCCGGACGGCGAGCAGTACTTC. Residues: CASSGIPDGEQYF. Full variable domain (missing parts from reference TRBV9 and TRBJ2-7): DSGVTQTPKHLITATGQRVTLRCSPRSGDLSVYWYQQSLDQGLQFLIQYYNGEERAKGNILERFSAQQFPDLHSELNLSSLELGDSALYFCASSGIPDGEQYFGPGTRLTVT.

The J gene is TRBJ2-1, the V gene TRBV11-3; D gene uncertain. Germline V gene lookup returns CDR1 SGHNT and CDR2 YENEEA. V gave up 2 bases and J gave up 7 bases, with 9 bases separating them. The CDR3 sequence is 13 residues long. The CDR3: CASSLSIGNEQFF. The CDR3, as DNA: TGTGCCAGCAGCTTATCTATTGGGAATGAGCAGTTCTTC.

The chain has TRBV5-1 and TRBJ2-5; the D gene is possibly TRBD1 (6 bases). V lost 0 bases and J 9 bases, leaving 15 bases between the germline ends. The CDR3 length is 14 residues. Per germline, CDR1 SGHRS and CDR2 YFSETQ. CDR3 loop: CASSLDRAVLAQYF. CDR3 bases: TGCGCCAGCAGCTTGGACAGGGCGGTTTTGGCCCAGTACTTC.

This sequence joins TRBV30 and TRBJ1-2; weak D call: TRBD1 (5 bases). Germline-derived CDR1 and CDR2 are GTSNPN and SVGIG (reference sequence). Trimming removed 5 bases at V and 3 bases at J, with 13 bases between. This CDR3 spans 13 amino acids. The CDR3 region has the DNA TGTGCCTGGGAGGGAACAGGCTACTATGGCTACACCTTC. This translates into CAWEGTGYYGYTF. Full variable domain (rest looked up from reference TRBV30 and TRBJ1-2): SQTIHQWPATLVQPVGSPLSLECTVEGTSNPNLYWYRQAAGRGLQLLFYSVGIGQISSEVPQNLSASRPQDRQFILSSKKLLLSDSGFYLCAWEGTGYYGYTFGSGTRLTVV.

The count of this clone is one. This sequence joins TRBV5-4 and TRBJ2-1; D remains ambiguous. The germline V gene encodes CDR1 SGHNT and CDR2 YYREEE (reference sequence). CDR3 length equals 14 residues. V lost 5 bases to trimming and J lost 10 bases, with 19 bases between them. The CDR3 region has the DNA TGTGCCAGCAGGAATGAAGTAGGGTCTGGGGAGCAGTTCTTC. This codes for CASRNEVGSGEQFF.

This clone was detected once. The gene calls are TRBV18 and TRBJ2-1, with D maybe TRBD2 (6 bases). Trimming pared 3 bases from V and 7 bases from J, leaving 13 bases between. Germline V CDR1 and CDR2: KGHSH, LQKENI. The CDR3 runs to 14 residues. The CDR3 DNA reads as TGTGCCAGCTCACCCGCCGGCGGGGCAAATGAGCAGTTCTTC. It is translated as CASSPAGGANEQFF.

The chain couples TRBV7-8 to TRBJ1-2; tentative D call: TRBD1 (5 bases). Germline CDR1 is SGHVS and CDR2 is FQNEAQ. The CDR3 is 14 residues long. Trimming removed 3 bases at V and 3 bases at J, with 11 bases between. CDR3 coding DNA: TGTGCCAGCAGCTTCACAGGAACAGACTATGGCTACACCTTC. Translated, it gives CASSFTGTDYGYTF.

The chain joins TRBV25-1 to TRBJ2-7; no clear D. The CDR3 length is 13 residues. Trimming stripped 1 base from V and 5 bases from J, with 9 bases between. Germline V CDR1 and CDR2: MGHDK, SYGVNS. CDR3 amino acids: CASSESWLDEQYF. The CDR3 DNA sequence: TGTGCCAGCAGTGAATCATGGCTGGACGAGCAGTACTTC.

The chain links TRBV15 to TRBJ2-2, with 14 bases lining up with TRBD2. CDR1 and CDR2 (germline): LNHNV, YYDKDF (reference sequence). CDR3 length equals 19 residues. Trimming cost V 5 bases and J 1 base; bases outside gene matches: 9. CDR3 protein: CATSRLSGTSGRNTGELFF. DNA for the CDR3: TGTGCCACCAGCCGACTTTCCGGGACTAGCGGGAGGAACACCGGGGAGCTGTTTTTT.

This chain links TRBV5-1 with TRBJ2-7, with 9 bases identical to TRBD2. Germline CDR1 reads SGHRS; CDR2 reads YFSETQ. Trimming removed 0 bases from V and 5 bases from J; junction bases left unmatched: 6. This CDR3 region has 15 residues. The DNA of the CDR3 is TGCGCCAGCAGCTTGGGGGCTAGCGGGACAAACGAGCAGTACTTC. Translating it yields CASSLGASGTNEQYF.

About this clone itself: Other DNA sequences in the same sample also yield this CDR3. This chain uses TRBV6-5 with TRBJ2-7; 9 bases match TRBD1. This CDR3 region has 15 residues. The germline V gene has CDR1 MNHEY and CDR2 SVGAGI. Losses at the gene ends were 0 bases for V and 1 base for J; bases not matched to a gene: 1. CDR3 nucleotide sequence: TGTGCCAGCAGTTACTCGGGACAGGGTTCCTACGAGCAGTACTTC. Protein sequence: CASSYSGQGSYEQYF.

The chain combines TRBV6-6 with TRBJ2-2; 12 nucleotides align to TRBD2. From germline, CDR1 is MNHNY and CDR2 SVGAGI (reference sequence). With V trimmed by 10 bases and J by 3 bases, 6 bases remained unmatched. CDR3 length: 15 amino acids. The CDR3 is CATRLAGVDTGELFF. The CDR3 DNA follows: TGTGCCACCCGACTAGCGGGAGTTGACACCGGGGAGCTGTTTTTT.

V usage is TRBV7-2 and J usage is TRBJ1-3; D ambiguous. The V end lost 8 bases, the J end lost 2 bases, and 13 bases lay between the germline ends. CDR1 is SGHTA and CDR2 is FQGNSA in the germline V gene. The CDR3 loop spans 14 amino acids. CDR3 residues: CASATGRTGNTIYF. CDR3 in DNA: TGTGCCAGCGCGACGGGCAGGACTGGAAACACCATATATTTT.

This clone was found once. The chain is built from TRBV30 and TRBJ2-1; maybe TRBD2 (7 bases). Trimming took 7 bases from V and 9 from J, leaving 25 bases between them. This CDR3 comprises 15 residues. Germline V lookup: CDR1 GTSNPN, CDR2 SVGIG (reference sequence). The CDR3 sequence is CAFFRGLAAGSEQFF. In DNA form, the CDR3 reads TGTGCCTTCTTTCGGGGGCTAGCGGCGGGAAGTGAGCAGTTCTTC.

The chain recombines TRBV5-4 with TRBJ2-6, with D hard to call. This CDR3 comprises 13 residues. Deletions cut 2 bases from V and 4 bases from J, with 4 bases between. Germline V gene data show CDR1 as SGHNT and CDR2 as YYREEE (reference sequence). CDR3 nucleotide sequence: TGTGCCAGCAGCTTCCTGGGGGCCAACGTCCTGACTTTC. The encoded protein is CASSFLGANVLTF.

This chain joins TRBV6-5 and TRBJ1-4; no clear D. Germline V CDR1 and CDR2: MNHEY, SVGAGI. The CDR3 length is 14 residues. Trimming removed 0 bases from V and 6 bases from J, with 8 bases in between. This CDR3 is CASSYSQPDEKLFF. DNA of the CDR3: TGTGCCAGCAGTTACTCTCAGCCAGATGAAAAACTGTTTTTT.

The chain has TRBV2 and TRBJ2-5; D is uncertain. The CDR3 contains 13 residues. Per germline, CDR1 SNHLY and CDR2 FYNNEI. V gave up 7 bases and J gave up 1 base, with 10 bases separating them. The CDR3 DNA reads TGTGCCAGCACCCTCTTCGGCCAAGAGACCCAGTACTTC. Translated: CASTLFGQETQYF.

The genes are TRBV6-5 and TRBJ1-2, with 11 bases that match TRBD1. This CDR3 region has 14 residues. V lost 6 bases to trimming and J lost 0 bases; unmatched junction nucleotides: 0. Germline-derived CDR1 and CDR2 are MNHEY and SVGAGI. For the CDR3, the DNA is TGTGCCAGCAGGGGACAGGGGGCTAACTATGGCTACACCTTC. This codes for CASRGQGANYGYTF.